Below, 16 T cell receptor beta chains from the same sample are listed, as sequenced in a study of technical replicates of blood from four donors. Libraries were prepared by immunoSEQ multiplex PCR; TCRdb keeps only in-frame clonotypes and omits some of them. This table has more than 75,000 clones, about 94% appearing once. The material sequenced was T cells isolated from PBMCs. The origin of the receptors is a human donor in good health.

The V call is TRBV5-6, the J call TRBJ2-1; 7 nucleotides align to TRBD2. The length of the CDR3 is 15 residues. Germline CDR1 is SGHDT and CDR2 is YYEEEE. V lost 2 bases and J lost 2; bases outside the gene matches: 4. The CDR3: CASSFGGGAYNEQFF. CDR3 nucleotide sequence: TGTGCCAGCAGCTTCGGCGGGGGAGCCTACAATGAGCAGTTCTTC.

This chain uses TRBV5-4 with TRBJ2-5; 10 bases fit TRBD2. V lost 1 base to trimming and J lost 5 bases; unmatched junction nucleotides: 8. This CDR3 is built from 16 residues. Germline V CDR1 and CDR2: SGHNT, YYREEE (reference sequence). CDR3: CASSLNPTSGEETQYF. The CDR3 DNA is TGTGCCAGCAGCTTGAATCCCACTAGCGGGGAGGAGACCCAGTACTTC.

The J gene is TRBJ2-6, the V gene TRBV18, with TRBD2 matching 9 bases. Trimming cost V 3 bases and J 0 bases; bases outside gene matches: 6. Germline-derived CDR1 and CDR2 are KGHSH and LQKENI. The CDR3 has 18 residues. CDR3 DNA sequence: TGTGCCAGCTCACCGGAGACTAGCGGAGACTCTGGGGCCAACGTCCTGACTTTC. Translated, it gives CASSPETSGDSGANVLTF.

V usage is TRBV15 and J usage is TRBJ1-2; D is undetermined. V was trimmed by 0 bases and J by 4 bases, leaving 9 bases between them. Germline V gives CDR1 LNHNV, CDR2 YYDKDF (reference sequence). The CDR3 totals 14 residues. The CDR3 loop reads CATSRETAFYGYTF. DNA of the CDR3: TGTGCCACCAGCAGAGAAACAGCCTTCTATGGCTACACCTTC.

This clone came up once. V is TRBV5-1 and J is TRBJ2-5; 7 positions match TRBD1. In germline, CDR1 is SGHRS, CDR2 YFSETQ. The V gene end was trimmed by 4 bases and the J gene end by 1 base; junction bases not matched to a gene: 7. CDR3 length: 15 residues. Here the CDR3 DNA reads TGCGCCAGCAGCGAACAGGGGACAGCCCAAGAGACCCAGTACTTC. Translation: CASSEQGTAQETQYF. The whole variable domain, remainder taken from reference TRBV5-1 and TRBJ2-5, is KAGVTQTPRYLIKTRGQQVTLSCSPISGHRSVSWYQQTPGQGLQFLFEYFSETQRNKGNFPGRFSGRQFSNSRSEMNVSTLELGDSALYLCASSEQGTAQETQYFGPGTRLLVL.

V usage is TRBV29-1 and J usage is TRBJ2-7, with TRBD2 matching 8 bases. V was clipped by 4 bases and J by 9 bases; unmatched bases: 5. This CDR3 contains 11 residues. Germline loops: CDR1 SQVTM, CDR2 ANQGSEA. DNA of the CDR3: TGCAGCGTTGTTGGCGGGGGGAGGCAGTACTTC. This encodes CSVVGGGRQYF.

CDR3 DNA: TGTGCCAGCAGCTTGAGGGCAGGGGAGGGGTACGAGCAGTACTTC. Protein sequence: CASSLRAGEGYEQYF. This chain connects TRBV5-5 to TRBJ2-7, with D possibly matching TRBD2 (7 bases). The CDR3 spans 15 residues. V was shortened by 1 base and J by 4 bases, with 15 bases between the two germline ends. Germline V gene lookup returns CDR1 SGHKS and CDR2 YYEKEE (reference sequence).

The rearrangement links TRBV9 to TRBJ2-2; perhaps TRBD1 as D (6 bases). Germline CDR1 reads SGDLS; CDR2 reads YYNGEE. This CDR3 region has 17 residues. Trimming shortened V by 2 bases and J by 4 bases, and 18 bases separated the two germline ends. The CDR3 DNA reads TGTGCCAGCAGCGTTGGGACATACACGACCCTCACCGGGGAGCTGTTTTTT. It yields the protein CASSVGTYTTLTGELFF. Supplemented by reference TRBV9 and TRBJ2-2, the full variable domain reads DSGVTQTPKHLITATGQRVTLRCSPRSGDLSVYWYQQSLDQGLQFLIQYYNGEERAKGNILERFSAQQFPDLHSELNLSSLELGDSALYFCASSVGTYTTLTGELFFGEGSRLTVL.

The CDR3 coding sequence is TGTGCCATCAGTGACGGGCGGGAGAGCACAGATACGCAGTATTTT. Translated: CAISDGRESTDTQYF. The chain combines TRBV10-3 with TRBJ2-3; 7 nucleotides line up with TRBD2. V shed 3 bases, J shed 0 bases, and the junction held 3 bases outside the gene matches. The CDR3 has 15 amino acids. CDR1 is ENHRY and CDR2 is SYGVKD in the germline V gene.

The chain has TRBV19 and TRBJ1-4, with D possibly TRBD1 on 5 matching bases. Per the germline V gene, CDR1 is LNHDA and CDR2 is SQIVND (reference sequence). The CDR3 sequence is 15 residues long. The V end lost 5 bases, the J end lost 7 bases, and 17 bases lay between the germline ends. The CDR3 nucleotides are TGTGCCAGTAGTCCCTACGACAGTCAGAGTGAAAAACTGTTTTTT. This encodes CASSPYDSQSEKLFF.

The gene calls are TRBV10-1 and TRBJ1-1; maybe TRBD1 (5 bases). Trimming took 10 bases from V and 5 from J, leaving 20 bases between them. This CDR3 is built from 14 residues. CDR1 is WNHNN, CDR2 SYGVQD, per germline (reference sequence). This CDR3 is CATLSQGVNTEAFF. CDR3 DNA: TGCGCCACCCTGAGTCAAGGGGTCAATACTGAAGCTTTCTTT.

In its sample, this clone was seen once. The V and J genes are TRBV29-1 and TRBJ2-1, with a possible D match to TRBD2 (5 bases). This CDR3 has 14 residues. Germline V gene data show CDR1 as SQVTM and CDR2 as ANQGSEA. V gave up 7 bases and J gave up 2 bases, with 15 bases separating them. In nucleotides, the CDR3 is TGCAGCGCCGCGTGGAGGTTCACCTACAATGAGCAGTTCTTC. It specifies CSAAWRFTYNEQFF.

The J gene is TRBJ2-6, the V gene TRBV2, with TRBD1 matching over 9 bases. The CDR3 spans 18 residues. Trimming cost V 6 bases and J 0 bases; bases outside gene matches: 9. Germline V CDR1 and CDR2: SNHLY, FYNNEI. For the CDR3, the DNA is TGTGCCAGCAGAGGACAGGGGCTCCCATCCTCTGGGGCCAACGTCCTGACTTTC. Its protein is CASRGQGLPSSGANVLTF.

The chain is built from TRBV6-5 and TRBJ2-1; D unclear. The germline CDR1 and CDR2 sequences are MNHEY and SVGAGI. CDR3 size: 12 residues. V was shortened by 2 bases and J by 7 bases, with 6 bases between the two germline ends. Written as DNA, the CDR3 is TGTGCCAGCAGTTACGGAGCAAATGAGCAGTTCTTC. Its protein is CASSYGANEQFF.

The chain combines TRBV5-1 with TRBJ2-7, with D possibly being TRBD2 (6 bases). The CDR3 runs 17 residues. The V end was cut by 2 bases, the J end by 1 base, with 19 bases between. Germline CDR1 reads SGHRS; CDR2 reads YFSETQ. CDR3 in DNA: TGCGCCAGCAGCTTTTCGTACGTCGGGGGAAGGTCCTACGAGCAGTACTTC. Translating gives CASSFSYVGGRSYEQYF.

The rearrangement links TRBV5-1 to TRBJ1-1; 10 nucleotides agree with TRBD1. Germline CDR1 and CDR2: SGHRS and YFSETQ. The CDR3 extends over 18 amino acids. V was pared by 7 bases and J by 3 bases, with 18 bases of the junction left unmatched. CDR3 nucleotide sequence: TGCGCCAGCCGGGGGACAGGGGCCCTCTCTTCCCCTTACACTGAAGCTTTCTTT. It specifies CASRGTGALSSPYTEAFF.